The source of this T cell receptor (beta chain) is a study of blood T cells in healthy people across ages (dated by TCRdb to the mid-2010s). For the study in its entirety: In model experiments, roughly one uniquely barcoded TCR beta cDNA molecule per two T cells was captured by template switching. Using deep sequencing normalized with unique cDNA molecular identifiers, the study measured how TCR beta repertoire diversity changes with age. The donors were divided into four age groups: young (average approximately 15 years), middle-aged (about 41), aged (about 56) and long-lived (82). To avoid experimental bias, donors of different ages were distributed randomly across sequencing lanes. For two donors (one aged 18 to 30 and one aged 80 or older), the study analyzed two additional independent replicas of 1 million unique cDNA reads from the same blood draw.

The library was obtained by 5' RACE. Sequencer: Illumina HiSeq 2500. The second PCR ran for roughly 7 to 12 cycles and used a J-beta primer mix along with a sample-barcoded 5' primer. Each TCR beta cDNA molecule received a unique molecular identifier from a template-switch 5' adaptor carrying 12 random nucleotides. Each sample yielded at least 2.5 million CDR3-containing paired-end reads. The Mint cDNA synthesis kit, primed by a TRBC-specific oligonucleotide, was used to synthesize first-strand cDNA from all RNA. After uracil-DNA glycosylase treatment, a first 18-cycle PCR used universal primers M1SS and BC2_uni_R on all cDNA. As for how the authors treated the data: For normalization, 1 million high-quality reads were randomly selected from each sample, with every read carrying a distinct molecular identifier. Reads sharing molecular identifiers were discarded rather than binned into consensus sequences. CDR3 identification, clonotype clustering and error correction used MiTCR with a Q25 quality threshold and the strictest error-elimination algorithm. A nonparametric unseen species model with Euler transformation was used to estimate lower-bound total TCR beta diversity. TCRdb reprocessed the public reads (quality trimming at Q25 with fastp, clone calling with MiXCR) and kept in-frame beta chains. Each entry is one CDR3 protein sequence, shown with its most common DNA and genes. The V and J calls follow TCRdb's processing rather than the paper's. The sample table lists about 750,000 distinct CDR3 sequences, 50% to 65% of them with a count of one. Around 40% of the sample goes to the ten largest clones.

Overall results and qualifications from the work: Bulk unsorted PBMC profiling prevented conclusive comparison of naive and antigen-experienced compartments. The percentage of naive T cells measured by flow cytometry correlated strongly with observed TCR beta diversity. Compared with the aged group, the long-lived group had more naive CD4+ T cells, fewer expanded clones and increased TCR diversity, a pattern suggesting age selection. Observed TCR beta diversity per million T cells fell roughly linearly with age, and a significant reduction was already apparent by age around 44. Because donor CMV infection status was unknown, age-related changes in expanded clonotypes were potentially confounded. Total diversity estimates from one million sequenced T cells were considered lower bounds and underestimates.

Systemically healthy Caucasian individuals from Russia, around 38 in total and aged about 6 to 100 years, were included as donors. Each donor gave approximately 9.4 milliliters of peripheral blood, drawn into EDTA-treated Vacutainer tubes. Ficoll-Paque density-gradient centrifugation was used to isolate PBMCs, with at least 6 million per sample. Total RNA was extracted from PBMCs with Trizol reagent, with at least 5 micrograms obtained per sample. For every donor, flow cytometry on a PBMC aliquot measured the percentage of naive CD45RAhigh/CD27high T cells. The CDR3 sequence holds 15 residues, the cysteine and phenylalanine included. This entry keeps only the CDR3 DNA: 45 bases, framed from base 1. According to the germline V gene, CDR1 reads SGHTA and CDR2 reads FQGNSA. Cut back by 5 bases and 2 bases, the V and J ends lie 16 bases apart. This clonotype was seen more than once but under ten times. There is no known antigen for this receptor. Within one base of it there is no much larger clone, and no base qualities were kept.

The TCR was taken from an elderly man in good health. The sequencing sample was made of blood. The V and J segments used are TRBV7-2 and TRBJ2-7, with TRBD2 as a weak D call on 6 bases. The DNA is TGTGCCAGCAGCGAAGCGGGTAGCGGACCCTACGAGCAGTACTTC. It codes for CASSEAGSGPYEQYF.